Sequencing of this T cell receptor (beta chain) was carried out in a study of cytomegalovirus exposure and HLA in healthy donors. The study ran its PCR with 60 Vbeta and 13 Jbeta primers. Produced via immunoSEQ multiplex PCR; TCRdb's table is partial and in-frame only. Its table lists 70,000 or so clones. The receptor's source is a female donor in good health and CMV-seropositive. Material for sequencing was PBMCs.

As DNA, the CDR3 is TGTGCCAGCGAACTTGGGGGGGACACTGAAGCTTTCTTT. Its protein product is CASELGGDTEAFF. The V gene is TRBV28, the J gene TRBJ1-1, with D perhaps TRBD1 (5 bases). Looked up from germline, CDR1 is MDHEN and CDR2 is SYDVKM. V was trimmed by 8 bases and J by 3 bases, leaving 13 bases between them. The CDR3 is made up of 13 amino acids.